Each of the 22 T cell receptor beta chains below was sequenced from the same sample in a study of T cell responses to AZD1222 COVID-19 vaccine. Profiling relied on immunoSEQ multiplex PCR, and the TCRdb table lists in-frame clones only, not all of them. The sample carries 110,000 to 150,000 clones, about 93% recorded once. This specimen was peripheral blood, taken on day 0 of AZD1222 vaccination. The receptors stem from an adult in good health.

V and J are TRBV7-2 and TRBJ1-1; tentatively, D is TRBD1 (6 bases). The length of the CDR3 is 15 residues. Germline CDR1 reads SGHTA; CDR2 reads FQGNSA. The V and J ends lost 5 bases and 2 bases respectively, with 15 bases between them. This chain's CDR3 is CASSPHREHNTEAFF. CDR3 DNA: TGTGCCAGCAGCCCCCACAGGGAACACAACACTGAAGCTTTCTTT.

This rearrangement joins TRBV18 to TRBJ1-2; 7 nucleotides agree with TRBD1. Germline V gene lookup returns CDR1 KGHSH and CDR2 LQKENI. There are 17 residues in the CDR3. The V gene end was trimmed by 1 base and the J gene end by 0 bases; junction bases not matched to a gene: 8. In DNA form, the CDR3 reads TGTGCCAGCTCACCACAGAATACCGGGACAGCTAACTATGGCTACACCTTC. The encoded protein is CASSPQNTGTANYGYTF.

The rearrangement joins TRBV6-5 to TRBJ2-3; the D gene is possibly TRBD2 (6 bases). The germline V and J ends were trimmed by 5 bases and 3 bases, with 15 bases remaining between them. The CDR3 spans 15 residues. Germline CDR1 is MNHEY and CDR2 is SVGAGI. The CDR3 nucleotides are TGTGCCAGCAGTCCCCTCGGGGGTACGACAGATACGCAGTATTTT. It specifies CASSPLGGTTDTQYF.

This sequence joins TRBV3-1 (or the pseudogene TRBV3-2) and TRBJ2-1; D ambiguous. V dropped 7 bases and J dropped 5 bases, with 12 bases sitting between them. The CDR3 contains 13 residues. CDR1 is LGHDT and CDR2 is YNNKEL in the germline V gene (reference sequence). The CDR3 is CASKAAPNNEQFF. The CDR3 DNA reads as TGTGCCAGCAAGGCAGCTCCGAACAATGAGCAGTTCTTC.

The genes are TRBV6-4 and TRBJ2-1, with D hard to call. V lost 4 bases and J 6 bases, leaving 25 bases between the germline ends. Germline loops: CDR1 MRHNA, CDR2 SNTAGT. The CDR3 sequence is 18 residues long. The CDR3: CASSVVPLTSRKGNEQFF. The CDR3 coding sequence is TGTGCCAGCAGTGTGGTACCCCTGACATCTAGGAAGGGCAATGAGCAGTTCTTC.

The chain links TRBV7-3 to TRBJ2-5; 10 bases agree with TRBD2. Germline CDR1 and CDR2: SGHTA and FQGTGA. After removal of 5 bases from V and 5 bases from J, the junction contained 8 bases not matched to a gene. The CDR3 totals 15 residues. CDR3 loop: CASSVSGGALETQYF. The DNA for the CDR3 is TGTGCCAGCAGCGTCAGCGGGGGGGCTTTGGAGACCCAGTACTTC.

The chain uses TRBV4-2 and TRBJ1-2; no clear D. Trimming removed 1 base at V and 6 bases at J, with 9 bases between. This CDR3 is 13 amino acids long. Germline V CDR1 and CDR2: LGHNA, YNFKEQ. The CDR3 DNA reads TGTGCCAGCAGCCAAGGCCGGCAGAATGGCTACACCTTC. As protein: CASSQGRQNGYTF.

The chain couples TRBV7-9 to TRBJ1-2, with 8 positions matching TRBD1. V trimming: 5 bases; J trimming: 7 bases; junction bases outside the gene matches: 12. Germline values: CDR1 SEHNR, CDR2 FQNEAQ (reference sequence). The CDR3 totals 15 residues. The CDR3 DNA sequence: TGTGCCAGCAGCGTCGGGACAGGCCTAAGTATTGGCTACACCTTC. Translation: CASSVGTGLSIGYTF.

This clone was counted once. The chain recombines TRBV14 with TRBJ2-2; the D is unclear. Deletions cut 6 bases from V and 8 bases from J, with 19 bases between. The CDR3 is 15 residues long. Per germline, CDR1 SGHDN and CDR2 FVKESK. The CDR3 sequence: CASSGPFQVSGELFF. CDR3 DNA sequence: TGTGCCAGCAGTGGACCGTTTCAAGTCTCGGGGGAGCTGTTTTTT.

V gene TRBV19 combines with J gene TRBJ2-5; perhaps TRBD2 as D (5 bases). V shed 5 bases and J shed 9 bases, with 10 bases lying between them. Germline CDR1 and CDR2: LNHDA and SQIVND (reference sequence). This CDR3 spans 11 amino acids. The CDR3 DNA reads TGTGCCAGTAGTGAGGGCGAGGCCCAGTACTTC. Protein: CASSEGEAQYF.

The J gene is TRBJ2-3, the V gene TRBV5-1; the match to TRBD1 covers 9 bases. Looked up from germline, CDR1 is SGHRS and CDR2 is YFSETQ. J was trimmed by 2 bases and V by 3 bases; bases with no gene match: 10. The CDR3 has 17 amino acids. The CDR3 DNA sequence: TGCGCCAGCAGCTCCGGGACAGGGACGATCCTCACAGATACGCAGTATTTT. Its protein product is CASSSGTGTILTDTQYF.

The J gene is TRBJ2-3, the V gene TRBV11-2; 11 nucleotides line up with TRBD2. The germline V gene has CDR1 SGHAT and CDR2 FQNNGV. V lost 5 bases to trimming and J lost 1 base; unmatched junction nucleotides: 11. The CDR3 is made up of 18 amino acids. This chain's CDR3 is CASSPPPLAGERTDTQYF. CDR3 coding DNA: TGTGCCAGCAGCCCCCCCCCACTAGCGGGGGAGCGCACAGATACGCAGTATTTT.

The V gene is TRBV30, the J gene TRBJ1-6, with D unclear. Trimming cost V 2 bases and J 3 bases, with 5 bases left between them. The CDR3 covers 13 residues. Germline CDR1 and CDR2: GTSNPN and SVGIG (reference sequence). CDR3 protein: CAWSWSYNSPLHF. The CDR3 DNA is TGTGCCTGGAGTTGGAGCTATAATTCACCCCTCCACTTT. The entire variable domain, with the rest obtained from reference TRBV30 and TRBJ1-6, is as follows: SQTIHQWPATLVQPVGSPLSLECTVEGTSNPNLYWYRQAAGRGLQLLFYSVGIGQISSEVPQNLSASRPQDRQFILSSKKLLLSDSGFYLCAWSWSYNSPLHFGNGTRLTVT.

CDR3 nucleotide sequence: TGTGCCAGCAGCTTAAACGGACAGGGACTGTTTTTT. It codes for CASSLNGQGLFF. The chain recombines TRBV11-3 with TRBJ2-2, with 8 bases that match TRBD1. The CDR3 extends over 12 amino acids. J was trimmed by 14 bases and V by 2 bases; bases with no gene match: 4. The germline gives CDR1 SGHNT, CDR2 YENEEA.

V is TRBV15 and J is TRBJ1-5; no clear D gene. The germline V gene encodes CDR1 LNHNV and CDR2 YYDKDF (reference sequence). V was shortened by 1 base and J by 0 bases, with 16 bases between the two germline ends. This CDR3 region has 18 residues. The CDR3 reads CATSRGLRGEDSNQPQHF. The CDR3 bases are TGTGCCACCAGCAGAGGGTTGAGAGGAGAGGATAGCAATCAGCCCCAGCATTTT.

This clone came up once. DNA for the CDR3: TGTGCCAGCAGCTTAGGGGGCGCGGACATTCAGTACTTC. Its protein product is CASSLGGADIQYF. J is TRBJ2-4 and V is TRBV11-2, with a weak D call TRBD1 (5 bases). V was pared by 1 base and J by 8 bases, with 9 bases between. CDR1 is SGHAT, CDR2 FQNNGV, per germline. This CDR3 spans 13 amino acids.

V gene TRBV3-1 (or the pseudogene TRBV3-2) combines with J gene TRBJ1-4; unclear D gene. The CDR3 covers 15 residues. Trimming took 3 bases from V and 2 from J, leaving 10 bases between them. CDR1 is LGHDT and CDR2 is YNNKEL in the germline V gene (reference sequence). The CDR3 nucleotides read TGTGCCAGCAGCCAGACCACGACGACTAATGAAAAACTGTTTTTT. It is translated as CASSQTTTTNEKLFF.

This clone was picked up one time. The V and J genes are TRBV5-8 and TRBJ1-2; D gene ambiguous. V was shortened by 5 bases and J by 8 bases, with 16 bases between the two germline ends. Per germline, CDR1 SGHTS and CDR2 YDEGEE. This CDR3 region has 13 residues. DNA for the CDR3: TGTGCCAGCAGTCACGGTGGTACAGTGGGCTACACCTTC. It translates to CASSHGGTVGYTF. The full variable domain, with the rest looked up from reference TRBV5-8 and TRBJ1-2, is EAGVTQSPTHLIKTRGQQATLRCSPISGHTSVYWYQQALGLGLQFLLWYDEGEERNRGNFPPRFSGRQFPNYSSELNVNALELEDSALYLCASSHGGTVGYTFGSGTRLTVV.

The chain has TRBV2 and TRBJ1-6, with TRBD1 matching over 8 bases. Germline V lookup: CDR1 SNHLY, CDR2 FYNNEI. With V trimmed by 8 bases and J by 9 bases, 12 bases remained unmatched. The CDR3 length is 15 residues. This CDR3 reads CASSPRTGLSSPLHF. CDR3 coding DNA: TGTGCCAGCTCACCTAGGACAGGGTTGAGTTCACCCCTCCACTTT.

The chain is built from TRBV6-5 and TRBJ2-1; 7 positions match TRBD1. The trim removed 4 bases at V and 5 bases at J, leaving 5 bases unmatched. Germline loops: CDR1 MNHEY, CDR2 SVGAGI. This CDR3 contains 14 residues. The CDR3 DNA follows: TGTGCCAGCAGTTTCGGACAGGAGGACAATGAGCAGTTCTTC. Protein sequence: CASSFGQEDNEQFF.

This chain's CDR3 is CASSGGTTGELFF. In nucleotides, the CDR3 is TGTGCCAGCAGCGGGGGCACAACCGGGGAGCTGTTTTTT. The rearrangement uses TRBV9 and TRBJ2-2, with D possibly being TRBD1 (5 bases). Trimming removed 3 bases at V and 5 bases at J, with 8 bases between. Germline V gene lookup returns CDR1 SGDLS and CDR2 YYNGEE. The CDR3 is 13 amino acids. The entire variable domain, with the rest obtained from reference TRBV9 and TRBJ2-2, is as follows: DSGVTQTPKHLITATGQRVTLRCSPRSGDLSVYWYQQSLDQGLQFLIQYYNGEERAKGNILERFSAQQFPDLHSELNLSSLELGDSALYFCASSGGTTGELFFGEGSRLTVL.

The chain carries TRBV5-1 and TRBJ1-1; possibly TRBD1 for D (5 bases). Between the trimmed V and J ends, which lost 1 base and 0 bases, there was a span of 10 bases. Germline-derived CDR1 and CDR2 are SGHRS and YFSETQ. The length of the CDR3 is 15 residues. DNA of the CDR3: TGCGCCAGCAGCTTGAGACAGATATTGAACACTGAAGCTTTCTTT. Amino acids: CASSLRQILNTEAFF.